This TCR beta chain comes out of a study of Ad26.COV2.S vaccination and SARS-CoV-2 variants. Germline CDR1 and CDR2: SNHLY and FYNNEI. This CDR3 spans 15 amino acids. J lost 0 bases, V lost 5 bases, and 4 bases had no gene match. Treatment noted: 15 to 20 received Ad26.COV2.S at low or high dose, single or two shots; 5 received placebo; per-sample allocation not given. Samples analyzed were those drawn on day 63 after the first vaccine or placebo injection. Wuhan-strain SARS-CoV-2 spike was expressed by the Ad26 vector that made up the vaccine. The protocol was immunoSEQ multiplex PCR, while the TCRdb copy is restricted to in-frame clones and leaves out a portion. The sample lists just under 250,000 clones, roughly 88% occurring once.

Material: peripheral blood, obtained in a trial of Ad26.COV2.S vaccine versus placebo. This TCR was sampled from a person between 18 and 65 years old who received the Ad26.COV2.S COVID-19 vaccine or a placebo. This chain connects TRBV2 to TRBJ2-3; 8 bases are shared with TRBD1. CDR3 bases: TGTGCCAGCAGTCCTTGGACAGGGAGCACAGATACGCAGTATTTT. Protein: CASSPWTGSTDTQYF.